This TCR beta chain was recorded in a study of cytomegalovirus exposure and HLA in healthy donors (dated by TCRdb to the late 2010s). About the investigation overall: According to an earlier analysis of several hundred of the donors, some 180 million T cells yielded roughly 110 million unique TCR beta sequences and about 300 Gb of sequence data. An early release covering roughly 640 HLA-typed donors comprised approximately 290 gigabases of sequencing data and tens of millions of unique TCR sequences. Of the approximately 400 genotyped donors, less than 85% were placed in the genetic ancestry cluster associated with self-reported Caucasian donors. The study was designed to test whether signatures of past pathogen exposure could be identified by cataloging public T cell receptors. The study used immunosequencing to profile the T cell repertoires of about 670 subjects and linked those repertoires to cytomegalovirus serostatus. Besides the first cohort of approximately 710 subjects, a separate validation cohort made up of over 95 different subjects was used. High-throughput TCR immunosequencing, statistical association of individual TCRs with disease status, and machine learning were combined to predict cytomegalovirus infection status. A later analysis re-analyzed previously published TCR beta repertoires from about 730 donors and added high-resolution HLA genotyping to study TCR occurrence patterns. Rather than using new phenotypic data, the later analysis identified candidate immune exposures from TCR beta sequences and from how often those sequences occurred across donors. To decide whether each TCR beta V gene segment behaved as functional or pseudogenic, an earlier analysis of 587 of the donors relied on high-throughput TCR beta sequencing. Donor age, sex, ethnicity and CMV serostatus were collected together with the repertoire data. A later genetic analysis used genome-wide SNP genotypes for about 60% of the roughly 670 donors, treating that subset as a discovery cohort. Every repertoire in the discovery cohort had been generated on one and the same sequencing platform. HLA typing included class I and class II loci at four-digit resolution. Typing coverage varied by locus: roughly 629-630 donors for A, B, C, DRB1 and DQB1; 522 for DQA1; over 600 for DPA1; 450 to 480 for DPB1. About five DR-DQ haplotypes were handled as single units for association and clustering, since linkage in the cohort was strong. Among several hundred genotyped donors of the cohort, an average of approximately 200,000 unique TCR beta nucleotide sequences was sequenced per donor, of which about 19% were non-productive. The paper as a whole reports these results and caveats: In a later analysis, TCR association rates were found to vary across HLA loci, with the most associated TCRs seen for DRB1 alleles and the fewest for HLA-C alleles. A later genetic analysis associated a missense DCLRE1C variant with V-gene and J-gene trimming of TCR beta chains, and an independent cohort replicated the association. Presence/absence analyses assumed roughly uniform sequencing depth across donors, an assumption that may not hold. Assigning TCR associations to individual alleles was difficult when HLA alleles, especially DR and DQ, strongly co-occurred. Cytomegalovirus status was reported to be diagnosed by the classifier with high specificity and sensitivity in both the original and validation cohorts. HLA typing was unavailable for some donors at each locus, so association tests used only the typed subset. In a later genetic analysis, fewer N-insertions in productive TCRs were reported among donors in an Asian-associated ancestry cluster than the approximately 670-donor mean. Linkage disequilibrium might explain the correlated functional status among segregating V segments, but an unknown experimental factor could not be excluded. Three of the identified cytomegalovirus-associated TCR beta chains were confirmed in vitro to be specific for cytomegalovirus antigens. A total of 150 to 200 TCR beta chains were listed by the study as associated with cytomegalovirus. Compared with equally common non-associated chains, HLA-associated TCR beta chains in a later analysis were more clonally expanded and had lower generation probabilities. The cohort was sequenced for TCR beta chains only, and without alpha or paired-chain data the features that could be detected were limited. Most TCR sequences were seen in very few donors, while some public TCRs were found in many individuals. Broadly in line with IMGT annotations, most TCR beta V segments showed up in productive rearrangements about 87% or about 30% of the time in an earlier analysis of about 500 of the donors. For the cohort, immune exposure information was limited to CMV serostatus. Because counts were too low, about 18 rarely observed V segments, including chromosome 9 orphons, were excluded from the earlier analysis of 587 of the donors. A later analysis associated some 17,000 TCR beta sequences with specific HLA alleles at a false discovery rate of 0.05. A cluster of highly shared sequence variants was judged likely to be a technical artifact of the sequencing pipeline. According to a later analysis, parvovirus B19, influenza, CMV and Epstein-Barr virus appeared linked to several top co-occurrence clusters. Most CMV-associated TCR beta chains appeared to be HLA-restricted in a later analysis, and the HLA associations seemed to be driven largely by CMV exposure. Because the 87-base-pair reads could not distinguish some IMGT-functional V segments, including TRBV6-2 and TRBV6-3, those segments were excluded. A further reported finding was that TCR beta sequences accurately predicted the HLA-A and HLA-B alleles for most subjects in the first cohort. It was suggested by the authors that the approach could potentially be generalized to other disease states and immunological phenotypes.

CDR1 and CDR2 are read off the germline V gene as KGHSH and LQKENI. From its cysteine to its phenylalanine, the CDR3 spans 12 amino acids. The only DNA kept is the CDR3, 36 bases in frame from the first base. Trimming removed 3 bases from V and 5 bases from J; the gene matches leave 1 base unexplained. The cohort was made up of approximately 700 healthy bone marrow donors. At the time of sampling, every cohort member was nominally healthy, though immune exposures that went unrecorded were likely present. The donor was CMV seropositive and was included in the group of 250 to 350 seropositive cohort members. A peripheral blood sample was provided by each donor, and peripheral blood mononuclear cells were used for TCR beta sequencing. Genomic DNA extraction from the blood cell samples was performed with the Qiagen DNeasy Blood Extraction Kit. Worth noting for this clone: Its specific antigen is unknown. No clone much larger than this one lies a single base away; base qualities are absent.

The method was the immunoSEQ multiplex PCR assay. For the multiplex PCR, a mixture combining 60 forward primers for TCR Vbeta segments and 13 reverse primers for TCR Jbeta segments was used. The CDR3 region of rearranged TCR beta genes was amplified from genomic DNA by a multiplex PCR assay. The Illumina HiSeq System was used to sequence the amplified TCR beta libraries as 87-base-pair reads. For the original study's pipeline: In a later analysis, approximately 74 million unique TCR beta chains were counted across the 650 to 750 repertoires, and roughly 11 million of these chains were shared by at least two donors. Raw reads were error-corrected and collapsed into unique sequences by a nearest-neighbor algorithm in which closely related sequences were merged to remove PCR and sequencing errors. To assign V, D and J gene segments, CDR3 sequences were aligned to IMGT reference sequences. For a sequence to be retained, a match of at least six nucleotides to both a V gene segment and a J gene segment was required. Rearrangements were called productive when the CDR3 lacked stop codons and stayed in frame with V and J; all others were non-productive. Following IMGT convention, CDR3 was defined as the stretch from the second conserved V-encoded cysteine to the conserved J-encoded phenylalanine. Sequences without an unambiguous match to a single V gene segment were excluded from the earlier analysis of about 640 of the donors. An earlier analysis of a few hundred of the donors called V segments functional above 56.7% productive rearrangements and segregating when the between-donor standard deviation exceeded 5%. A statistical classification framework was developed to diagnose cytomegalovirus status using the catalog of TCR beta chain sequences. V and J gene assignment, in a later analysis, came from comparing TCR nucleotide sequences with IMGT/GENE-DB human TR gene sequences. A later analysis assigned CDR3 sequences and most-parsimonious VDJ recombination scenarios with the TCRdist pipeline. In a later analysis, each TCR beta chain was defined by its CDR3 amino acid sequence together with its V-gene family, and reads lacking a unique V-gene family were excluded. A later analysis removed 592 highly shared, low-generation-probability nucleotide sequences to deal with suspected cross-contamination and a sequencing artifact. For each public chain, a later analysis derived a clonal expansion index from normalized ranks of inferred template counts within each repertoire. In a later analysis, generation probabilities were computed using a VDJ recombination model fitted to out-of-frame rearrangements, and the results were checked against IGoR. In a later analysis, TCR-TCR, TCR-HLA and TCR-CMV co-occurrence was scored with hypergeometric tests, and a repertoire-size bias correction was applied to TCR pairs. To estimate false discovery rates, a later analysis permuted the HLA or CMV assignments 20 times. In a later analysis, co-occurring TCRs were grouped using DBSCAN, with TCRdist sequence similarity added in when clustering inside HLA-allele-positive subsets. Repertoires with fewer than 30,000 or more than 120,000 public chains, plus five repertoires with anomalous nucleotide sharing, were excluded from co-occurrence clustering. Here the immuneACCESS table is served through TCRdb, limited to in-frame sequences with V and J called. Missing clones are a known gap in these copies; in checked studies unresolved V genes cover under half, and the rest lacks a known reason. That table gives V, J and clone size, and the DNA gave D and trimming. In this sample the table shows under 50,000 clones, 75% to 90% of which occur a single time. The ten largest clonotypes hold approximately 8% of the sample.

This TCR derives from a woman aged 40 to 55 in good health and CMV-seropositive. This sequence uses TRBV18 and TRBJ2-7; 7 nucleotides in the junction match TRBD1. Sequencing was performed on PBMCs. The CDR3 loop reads CASSPDRDEQYF. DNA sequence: TGTGCCAGCTCACCCGACAGGGACGAGCAGTACTTC.